This T cell receptor (beta chain) was retrieved from a study of blood T cell repertoires in COVID-19. Background on the study: Samples representing acute and convalescent COVID-19 were sourced from the United States, Italy and Spain.

Study processing details: Amplified reference gene primers provided the basis for estimating nucleated cell counts. Measured with immunoSEQ multiplex PCR; TCRdb has only the in-frame clones, and not every one. Clone size and the V and J calls come from that table; the DNA yielded D and trimming. Of about 280,000 clones listed, approximately 85% were seen once; the top ten hold 13%. V was pared by 10 bases and J by 0 bases, with 7 bases between. The CDR3 extends over 13 amino acids. The sequence was obtained from a human donor in a cohort sampled during active COVID-19. This sequence joins TRBV12-3 or TRBV12-4 and TRBJ2-6, with a weak D call TRBD2 (6 bases). The source material was peripheral blood. CDR3 loop: CATGSSGANVLTF. The CDR3 DNA sequence: TGTGCCACCGGGAGCTCTGGGGCCAACGTCCTGACTTTC.